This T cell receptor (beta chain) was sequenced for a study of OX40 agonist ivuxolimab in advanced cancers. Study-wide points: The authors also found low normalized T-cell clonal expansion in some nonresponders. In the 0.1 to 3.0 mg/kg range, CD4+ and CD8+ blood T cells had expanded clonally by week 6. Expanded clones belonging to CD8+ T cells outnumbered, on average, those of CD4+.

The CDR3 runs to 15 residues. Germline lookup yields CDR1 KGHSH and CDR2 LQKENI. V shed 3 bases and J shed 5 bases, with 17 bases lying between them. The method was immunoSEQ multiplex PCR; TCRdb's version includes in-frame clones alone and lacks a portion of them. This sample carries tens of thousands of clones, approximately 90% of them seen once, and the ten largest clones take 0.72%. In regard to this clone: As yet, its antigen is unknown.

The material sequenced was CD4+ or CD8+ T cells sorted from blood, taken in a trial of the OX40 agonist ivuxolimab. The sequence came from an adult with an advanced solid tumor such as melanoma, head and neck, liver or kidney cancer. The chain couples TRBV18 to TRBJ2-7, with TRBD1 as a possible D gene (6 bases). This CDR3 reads CASSPSGRGLDEQYF. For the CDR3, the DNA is TGTGCCAGCTCACCTTCCGGCAGGGGTTTAGACGAGCAGTACTTC.